A single TCR beta chain is shown here with its context. Its recognized antigen is unknown. Base qualities are not at hand, and no much larger clone is one base apart. This record belongs to a study of control samples from healthy donors and cancer patients (dated by TCRdb to 2020 to 2021). Sequences SQVTM (CDR1) and ANQGSEA (CDR2) are obtained from the germline V gene. At the junction V is shortened by 3 bases and J by 5 bases, with 12 bases in between. The CDR3 measures 13 amino acids from cysteine to phenylalanine. Only the CDR3 DNA stays, 39 bases, in frame from base 1. The library was made by the immunoSEQ multiplex PCR assay. TCRdb retrieved this table from immuneACCESS and kept in-frame rearrangements only. Not all clones are present; in checked studies, unresolved V genes account for under half, and no reason is known for the remainder. Within this sample are about 130,000 clones, with around 90% of them counted one time only. The ten most abundant clones make up more than 2% of the sample.

The sequence was obtained from a man aged 18 to 29 in good health. The chain links TRBV29-1 with TRBJ2-3; the D segment could be TRBD1, given 5 matching bases. The sequencing sample was made of blood. The nucleotide sequence is TGCAGCGTTGATGACAGCTGGGGAGATACGCAGTATTTT. It translates to CSVDDSWGDTQYF.